This note documents a single T cell receptor (beta chain) sequence. The data were obtained in a study of blood T cell repertoires in COVID-19. Overall study context: Spain, Italy and the United States supplied samples that represented acute and convalescent COVID-19. T cells, B-cell-depleted T cells, or PBMCs provided the cDNA or gDNA that served as material.

TCRdb's table, derived via immunoSEQ multiplex PCR, lists solely in-frame clones and lacks some. The data hold around 63,000 clones, with roughly 88% observed a single time. V was clipped by 2 bases and J by 0 bases, with 14 bases between them. CDR1 is SGHRS and CDR2 is YFSETQ in the germline V gene. This CDR3 has 17 amino acids. The sequenced sample was peripheral blood. The TCR sequence derives from a woman aged 60 to 75 with acute or convalescent COVID-19. This sequence joins TRBV5-1 and TRBJ2-2; D might be TRBD1 (6 bases). The CDR3: CASSFHLSGANTGELFF. The CDR3 nucleotides are TGCGCCAGCAGCTTTCATTTATCAGGGGCGAACACCGGGGAGCTGTTTTTT.